Listed here are 17 T cell receptor beta chains from one sample, sequenced in a study of graft-versus-host responses after intestinal transplantation. Measured with immunoSEQ multiplex PCR; TCRdb has only the in-frame clones, and not every one. This sample has about 45,000 clones; roughly 91% occur once, and the top ten carry 4% to 4.5%. The sample consisted of PBMCs, taken 524 days after transplant. The receptors were gathered from a human patient who received an intestinal transplant, so some T cells may come from the graft donor.

This chain joins TRBV5-5 and TRBJ2-7; maybe TRBD2 (5 bases). Trimming cost V 2 bases and J 0 bases, with 12 bases left between them. Germline-derived CDR1 and CDR2 are SGHKS and YYEKEE (reference sequence). The CDR3 extends over 15 amino acids. The CDR3 bases are TGTGCCAGCAGCTTAGTGAGAGGGTACTCCTACGAGCAGTACTTC. Protein: CASSLVRGYSYEQYF. The variable domain in full, with the rest retrieved from reference TRBV5-5 and TRBJ2-7, is DAGVTQSPTHLIKTRGQQVTLRCSPISGHKSVSWYQQVLGQGPQFIFQYYEKEERGRGNFPDRFSARQFPNYSSELNVNALLLGDSALYLCASSLVRGYSYEQYFGPGTRLTVT.

DNA of the CDR3: TGTGCCAGCAGCTTGATCACATTCCTGGGCAATGAGCAGTTCTTC. Amino acid sequence: CASSLITFLGNEQFF. This chain uses TRBV5-6 with TRBJ2-1, with D hard to call. CDR1 and CDR2 (germline): SGHDT, YYEEEE. CDR3 length: 15 amino acids. The germline V and J ends were trimmed by 1 base and 6 bases, with 14 bases remaining between them. Complete variable domain (other parts from reference TRBV5-6 and TRBJ2-1): DAGVTQSPTHLIKTRGQQVTLRCSPKSGHDTVSWYQQALGQGPQFIFQYYEEEERQRGNFPDRFSGHQFPNYSSELNVNALLLGDSALYLCASSLITFLGNEQFFGPGTRLTVL.

The J gene is TRBJ2-1, the V gene TRBV5-1; TRBD1 matches 10 bases. V lost 3 bases to trimming and J lost 4 bases; unmatched junction nucleotides: 4. The V gene's germline CDR1 is SGHRS and CDR2 YFSETQ. There are 15 residues in the CDR3. In DNA, the CDR3 is TGCGCCAGCAGCTCCGGGACAGGGGTGTACAATGAGCAGTTCTTC. Its protein is CASSSGTGVYNEQFF. Full variable domain (rest looked up from reference TRBV5-1 and TRBJ2-1): KAGVTQTPRYLIKTRGQQVTLSCSPISGHRSVSWYQQTPGQGLQFLFEYFSETQRNKGNFPGRFSGRQFSNSRSEMNVSTLELGDSALYLCASSSGTGVYNEQFFGPGTRLTVL.

J is TRBJ2-1 and V is TRBV19; possible D gene TRBD2, 6 bases. Germline CDR1 reads LNHDA; CDR2 reads SQIVND (reference sequence). V gave up 5 bases and J gave up 6 bases, with 14 bases separating them. The CDR3 is made up of 14 amino acids. CDR3 DNA sequence: TGTGCCAGTAGTTCTCAACGGGACTCCAATGAGCAGTTCTTC. It is translated as CASSSQRDSNEQFF. The full variable domain, completed using reference TRBV19 and TRBJ2-1, is DGGITQSPKYLFRKEGQNVTLSCEQNLNHDAMYWYRQDPGQGLRLIYYSQIVNDFQKGDIAEGYSVSREKKESFPLTVTSAQKNPTAFYLCASSSQRDSNEQFFGPGTRLTVL.

This chain links TRBV11-3 with TRBJ1-1; D unresolved. This CDR3 is built from 13 residues. Trimming removed 3 bases from V and 2 bases from J, with 7 bases in between. Looked up from germline, CDR1 is SGHNT and CDR2 is YENEEA. CDR3 amino acids: CASSFSTNTEAFF. The CDR3 DNA reads as TGTGCCAGCAGCTTTAGCACCAACACTGAAGCTTTCTTT.

The rearrangement links TRBV19 to TRBJ2-7, with 10 bases matching TRBD1. Germline values: CDR1 LNHDA, CDR2 SQIVND (reference sequence). The J segment lost 2 bases and the V segment lost 7 bases, leaving 8 bases of the junction unmatched. The CDR3 contains 15 residues. The CDR3 region is CASMTSGTGAYEQYF. The CDR3 coding sequence is TGTGCCAGTATGACATCCGGGACAGGGGCCTACGAGCAGTACTTC.

V is TRBV6-5 and J is TRBJ2-1; TRBD1 aligns across 11 bases. Germline loops: CDR1 MNHEY, CDR2 SVGAGI. The CDR3 covers 16 residues. J was trimmed by 2 bases and V by 4 bases; bases with no gene match: 4. The chain's CDR3 is CASSWGGQGAYNEQFF. The CDR3 DNA reads as TGTGCCAGCAGTTGGGGGGGACAGGGGGCCTACAATGAGCAGTTCTTC.

The chain carries TRBV19 and TRBJ2-7; 9 bases are shared with TRBD1. With 6 bases clipped from V and 3 bases from J, the junction kept 3 bases outside the gene matches. The CDR3 is made up of 13 amino acids. Germline values: CDR1 LNHDA, CDR2 SQIVND (reference sequence). For the CDR3, the DNA is TGTGCCAGTAGCCTGACAGGGGGCTACGAGCAGTACTTC. Residues: CASSLTGGYEQYF.

The rearrangement joins TRBV30 to TRBJ2-7; 9 bases align to TRBD1. With 7 bases clipped from V and 2 bases from J, the junction kept 3 bases outside the gene matches. The CDR3 has 12 residues. Looked up from germline, CDR1 is GTSNPN and CDR2 is SVGIG (reference sequence). The DNA of the CDR3 is TGTGCCTCGGGACAGGGCCCCTACGAGCAGTACTTC. It codes for CASGQGPYEQYF.

This chain joins TRBV15 and TRBJ1-4; 7 bases line up with TRBD1. Germline V lookup: CDR1 LNHNV, CDR2 YYDKDF (reference sequence). After removal of 0 bases from V and 5 bases from J, the junction contained 6 bases not matched to a gene. This CDR3 is 16 amino acids long. CDR3 coding DNA: TGTGCCACCAGCAGAGATGAGACAGGGAAAAATGAAAAACTGTTTTTT. This sequence encodes CATSRDETGKNEKLFF. The full variable domain, in which reference TRBV15 and TRBJ1-4 provide the parts outside the CDR3, is DAMVIQNPRYQVTQFGKPVTLSCSQTLNHNVMYWYQQKSSQAPKLLFHYYDKDFNNEADTPDNFQSRRPNTSFCFLDIRSPGLGDTAMYLCATSRDETGKNEKLFFGSGTQLSVL.

The chain carries TRBV19 and TRBJ2-2, with TRBD2 identical over 7 bases. Germline V gene sequence: CDR1 LNHDA, CDR2 SQIVND (reference sequence). V lost 3 bases, J lost 3 bases, and 10 bases stayed unmatched. The CDR3 contains 17 residues. The CDR3 DNA follows: TGTGCCAGTAGTATGGATGGGGGGAGGGGCCACACCGGGGAGCTGTTTTTT. Protein: CASSMDGGRGHTGELFF.

The J gene is TRBJ1-1, the V gene TRBV5-1; weak D call: TRBD1 (5 bases). Germline V CDR1 and CDR2: SGHRS, YFSETQ. V dropped 4 bases and J dropped 4 bases, with 17 bases sitting between them. The CDR3 sequence is 15 residues long. The CDR3 reads CASSPEGLVVTEAFF. For the CDR3, the DNA is TGCGCCAGCAGCCCGGAGGGACTGGTCGTCACTGAAGCTTTCTTT. Full variable domain (remainder filled in from reference TRBV5-1 and TRBJ1-1): KAGVTQTPRYLIKTRGQQVTLSCSPISGHRSVSWYQQTPGQGLQFLFEYFSETQRNKGNFPGRFSGRQFSNSRSEMNVSTLELGDSALYLCASSPEGLVVTEAFFGQGTRLTVV.

V usage is TRBV7-9 and J usage is TRBJ2-4; 14 bases align to TRBD2. Unmatched junction bases numbered 3, after V lost 3 bases and J lost 2 bases. This CDR3 spans 17 amino acids. Germline CDR1 and CDR2: SEHNR and FQNEAQ (reference sequence). The DNA of the CDR3 is TGTGCCAGCAGCTTCGGGACTAGCGGGAGCCCCAAAAACATTCAGTACTTC. Its protein product is CASSFGTSGSPKNIQYF. The whole variable domain, filled in from reference TRBV7-9 and TRBJ2-4, reads DTGVSQNPRHKITKRGQNVTFRCDPISEHNRLYWYRQTLGQGPEFLTYFQNEAQLEKSRLLSDRFSAERPKGSFSTLEIQRTEQGDSAMYLCASSFGTSGSPKNIQYFGAGTRLSVL.

V usage is TRBV6-5 and J usage is TRBJ1-1; 8 nucleotides match TRBD1. The J segment lost 7 bases and the V segment lost 1 base, leaving 11 bases of the junction unmatched. The CDR3 loop spans 16 amino acids. CDR1 and CDR2 from the germline V gene are MNHEY and SVGAGI. In DNA form, the CDR3 reads TGTGCCAGCAGTTACTTTCCCGGACAGGGTCTCGATGAAGCTTTCTTT. This encodes CASSYFPGQGLDEAFF.

V is TRBV27 and J is TRBJ2-7, with D maybe TRBD2 (7 bases). The CDR3 totals 14 residues. The germline gives CDR1 MNHEY, CDR2 SMNVEV (reference sequence). V gave up 8 bases and J gave up 4 bases, with 18 bases separating them. The CDR3 protein is CASSRGALVYEQYF. The DNA of the CDR3 is TGTGCCAGCTCCCGGGGGGCTCTAGTGTACGAGCAGTACTTC.

The chain recombines TRBV27 with TRBJ1-5, with D perhaps matching TRBD1 (6 bases). V lost 3 bases, J lost 4 bases, and 16 bases lay in between. Germline loops: CDR1 MNHEY, CDR2 SMNVEV (reference sequence). This CDR3 contains 16 residues. CDR3 DNA: TGTGCCAGCAGTTTGGGGGGCCCGTATCAAAATCAGCCCCAGCATTTT. This encodes CASSLGGPYQNQPQHF.

The chain recombines TRBV4-2 with TRBJ2-7; 9 bases align to TRBD1. The CDR3 consists of 14 residues. After removal of 3 bases from V and 4 bases from J, the junction contained 4 bases not matched to a gene. Germline loops: CDR1 LGHNA, CDR2 YNFKEQ. CDR3 in amino acids: CASSQGQGSYEQYF. The CDR3 DNA sequence: TGTGCCAGCAGCCAGGGACAGGGTTCATACGAGCAGTACTTC.